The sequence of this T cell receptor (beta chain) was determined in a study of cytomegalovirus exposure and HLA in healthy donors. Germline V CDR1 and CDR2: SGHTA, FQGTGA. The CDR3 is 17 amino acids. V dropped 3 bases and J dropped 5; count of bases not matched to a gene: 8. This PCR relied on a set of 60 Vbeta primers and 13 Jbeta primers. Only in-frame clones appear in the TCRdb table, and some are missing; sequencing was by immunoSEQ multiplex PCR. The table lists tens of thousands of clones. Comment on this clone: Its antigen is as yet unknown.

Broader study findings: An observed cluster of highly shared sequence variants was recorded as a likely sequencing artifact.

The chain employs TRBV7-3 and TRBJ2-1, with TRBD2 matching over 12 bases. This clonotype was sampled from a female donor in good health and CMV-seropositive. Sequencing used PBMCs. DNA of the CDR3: TGTGCCAGCAGCTTGCTAGCGGGGGGGCCTCAGAACAATGAGCAGTTCTTC. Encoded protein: CASSLLAGGPQNNEQFF.